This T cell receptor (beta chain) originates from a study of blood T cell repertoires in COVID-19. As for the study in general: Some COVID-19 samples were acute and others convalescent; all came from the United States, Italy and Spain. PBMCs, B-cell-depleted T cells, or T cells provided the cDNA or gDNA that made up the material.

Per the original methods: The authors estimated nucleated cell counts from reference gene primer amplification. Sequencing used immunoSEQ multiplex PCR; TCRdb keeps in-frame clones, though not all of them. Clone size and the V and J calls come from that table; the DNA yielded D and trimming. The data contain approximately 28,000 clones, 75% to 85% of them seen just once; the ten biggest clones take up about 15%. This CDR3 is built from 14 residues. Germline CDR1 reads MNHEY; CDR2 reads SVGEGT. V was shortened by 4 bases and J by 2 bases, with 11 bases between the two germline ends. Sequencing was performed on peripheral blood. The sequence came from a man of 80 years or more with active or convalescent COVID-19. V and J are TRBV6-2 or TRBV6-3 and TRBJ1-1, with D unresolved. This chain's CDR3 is CASSLVERNTEAFF. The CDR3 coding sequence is TGTGCCAGCAGTTTAGTCGAGAGAAACACTGAAGCTTTCTTT.